This is a list of T cell receptor beta chains from one sample in a study of shared clonotypes between healthy human individuals. Assay: immunoSEQ multiplex PCR; the TCRdb copy retains only in-frame clones and omits some. The sample holds 2.5 million or so clones, roughly 92% seen once. Sequencing used naive CD4+ T cells sorted from blood. All receptors come from a man between 18 and 35 years old in good health. The CDR3 runs from the conserved cysteine through the conserved F or W. A D gene is named only where the DNA matches it firmly. Clone size is stated in some rows and not others, as once, few, many or a class when expanded.

size,D,J,V,CDR3,DNA
-,-,TRBJ2-5,TRBV6-6,CASRKMDRQETQYF,TGTGCCAGCAGGAAGATGGACAGACAAGAGACCCAGTACTTC
-,TRBD1,TRBJ1-2,TRBV5-6,CASSLTGTGIYGYTF,TGTGCCAGCAGTCTGACCGGGACAGGGATCTATGGCTACACCTTC
-,-,TRBJ1-1,TRBV15,CATSREAYTEAFF,TGTGCCACCAGCAGAGAGGCTTACACTGAAGCTTTCTTT
-,-,TRBJ2-1,TRBV11-2,CASSRDPSSYNEQFF,TGTGCCAGCAGCCGCGACCCCAGCTCCTACAATGAGCAGTTCTTC
-,TRBD1,TRBJ2-1,TRBV6-1,CASSPTGNQREQFF,TGTGCCAGCAGTCCGACAGGGAATCAGCGTGAGCAGTTCTTC
-,-,TRBJ1-1,TRBV9,CASSVGTGRGMTEAFF,TGTGCCAGCAGCGTAGGAACAGGGAGGGGGATGACTGAAGCTTTCTTT
-,-,TRBJ2-3,TRBV7-9,CASSSLGQPSGTDTQYF,TGTGCCAGCAGCTCCCTCGGACAGCCCTCTGGCACAGATACGCAGTATTTT
-,TRBD1,TRBJ1-3,TRBV11-1,CASSLTTGAGNTIYF,TGTGCCAGCAGCTTAACTACAGGGGCTGGAAACACCATATATTTT
-,-,TRBJ2-2,TRBV9,CASSPLPPGLSLFRELFF,TGTGCCAGCAGCCCACTCCCCCCGGGACTTAGTTTATTCAGGGAGCTGTTTTTT
-,-,TRBJ1-4,TRBV5-1,CASSLGPGGATNEKLFF,TGCGCCAGCAGCTTGGGGCCGGGAGGAGCAACTAATGAAAAACTGTTTTTT
once,-,TRBJ2-2,TRBV19,CASSPQGPGELFF,TGTGCCAGTAGTCCCCAGGGCCCCGGGGAGCTGTTTTTT
-,-,TRBJ1-3,TRBV6-6,CASTFAGNTIYF,TGTGCCAGCACCTTCGCTGGAAACACCATATATTTT
-,-,TRBJ1-4,TRBV19,CASSAPGRNEKLFF,TGTGCCAGTAGTGCCCCGGGTCGGAATGAAAAACTGTTTTTT
-,-,TRBJ1-6,TRBV18,CASSPGGADNSPLHF,TGTGCCAGCTCACCAGGAGGGGCTGATAATTCACCCCTCCACTTT
-,-,TRBJ1-5,TRBV6-1,CASSIRGLANQPQHF,TGTGCCAGCAGCATCAGGGGTCTTGCCAATCAGCCCCAGCATTTT
-,-,TRBJ2-7,TRBV2,CASSEVSLSSYEQYF,TGTGCCAGCAGTGAGGTTTCGCTTTCGTCCTACGAGCAGTACTTC
-,-,TRBJ2-7,TRBV7-2,CASSSSGVKAYEQYF,TGTGCCAGCAGCTCATCAGGGGTTAAGGCCTACGAGCAGTACTTC
-,-,TRBJ2-3,TRBV5-4,CASSQGGGSLDTQYF,TGTGCCAGCAGCCAAGGAGGAGGGTCTCTCGATACGCAGTATTTT
-,-,TRBJ1-3,TRBV18,CASSPPSGRKPGNTIYF,TGTGCCAGCTCACCACCGTCAGGGAGAAAGCCTGGAAACACCATATATTTT
once,TRBD1,TRBJ2-5,TRBV7-2,CASSLIGGAGETQYF,TGTGCCAGCAGCTTAATAGGGGGCGCGGGAGAGACCCAGTACTTC
-,-,TRBJ1-6,TRBV6-5,CASSYEGQWNSPLHF,TGTGCCAGCAGTTACGAAGGACAGTGGAATTCACCCCTCCACTTT
-,TRBD1,TRBJ2-2,TRBV4-1,CASSQLDRDAGELFF,TGCGCCAGCAGCCAATTAGACAGGGACGCCGGGGAGCTGTTTTTT
few,TRBD1,TRBJ1-1,TRBV6-6,CASSYGTGNTEAFF,TGTGCCAGCAGTTACGGGACAGGGAACACTGAAGCTTTCTTT
-,-,TRBJ2-5,TRBV2,CASSVGGTQYF,TGTGCCAGCAGTGTGGGGGGGACCCAGTACTTC
-,-,TRBJ1-4,TRBV6-6,CASSYSTGQSYEKLFF,TGTGCCAGCAGTTACTCGACAGGACAGAGCTACGAAAAACTGTTTTTT
few,TRBD1,TRBJ1-4,TRBV19,CASSRDSNEKLFF,TGTGCCAGTAGCAGGGACAGTAATGAAAAACTGTTTTTT
-,-,TRBJ1-6,TRBV6-4,CASSSGQGSPLHF,TGTGCCAGCAGCTCGGGGCAAGGTTCACCCCTCCACTTT
few,-,TRBJ1-4,TRBV19,CASSMLAGAQEKLFF,TGTGCCAGTAGTATGCTGGCAGGGGCGCAGGAAAAACTGTTTTTT
-,-,TRBJ2-7,TRBV7-8,CASSVGNYEQYF,TGTGCCAGCAGCGTCGGGAACTACGAGCAGTACTTC
once,TRBD1,TRBJ1-5,TRBV6-1,CASRPEQGRQPQHF,TGTGCCAGCAGGCCGGAACAGGGGCGTCAGCCCCAGCATTTT
-,-,TRBJ2-2,TRBV6-5,CASSYSPIGELFF,TGTGCCAGCAGTTACTCTCCCATAGGGGAGCTGTTTTTT
-,-,TRBJ2-7,TRBV19,CASSNGPYEQYF,TGTGCCAGTTCGAATGGCCCCTACGAGCAGTACTTC
-,-,TRBJ2-2,TRBV6-5,CASSWQYTGELFF,TGTGCCAGCAGTTGGCAGTACACCGGGGAGCTGTTTTTT
-,-,TRBJ1-2,TRBV6-5,CASSYDPGGGYTF,TGTGCCAGCAGTTACGATCCTGGCGGTGGCTACACCTTC
-,-,TRBJ1-6,TRBV9,CASSVGGAANSPLHF,TGTGCCAGCAGCGTAGGAGGGGCAGCTAATTCACCCCTCCACTTT
-,TRBD2,TRBJ2-3,TRBV2,CASTLADTDTQYF,TGTGCCAGCACGCTAGCGGACACAGATACGCAGTATTTT